These 22 T cell receptor beta chains originate from one sample sequenced in a study of T-cell reconstitution after alpha-beta-depleted transplantation in children. A library of TCRbeta sequences, prepared with unique molecular identifiers, was generated. Via MiXCR, TCRdb re-called the PCR reads, giving one row per CDR3 protein. The table has some 490,000 distinct CDR3 sequences, around 12% seen once. This material consisted of PBMCs from the stem cell graft donor, taken from the stem cell graft. The receptors here all came from a human donor who donated a stem cell graft to a child with combined immunodeficiency.

The rearrangement uses TRBV4-2 and TRBJ2-1; D possibly corresponds to TRBD1 (6 bases). Trimming stripped 0 bases from V and 0 bases from J, with 15 bases between. Germline V CDR1 and CDR2: LGHNA, YNFKEQ. CDR3 length: 18 residues. Here the CDR3 DNA reads TGTGCCAGCAGCCAAGAATTGCCGGGACATAGCTCCTACAATGAGCAGTTCTTC. This gives the protein CASSQELPGHSSYNEQFF.

The chain recombines TRBV5-5 with TRBJ2-4; D gene unclear. V was pared by 6 bases and J by 0 bases, with 13 bases between. The length of the CDR3 is 15 residues. The V gene's germline CDR1 is SGHKS and CDR2 YYEKEE (reference sequence). Here the CDR3 DNA reads TGTGCCAGCACCCCCACCCTTTTAGCCAAAAACATTCAGTACTTC. Translating gives CASTPTLLAKNIQYF.

The rearrangement links TRBV10-3 to TRBJ2-3; unclear D gene. The germline gives CDR1 ENHRY, CDR2 SYGVKD. This CDR3 has 11 residues. The V end lost 9 bases, the J end lost 3 bases, and 7 bases lay between the germline ends. The CDR3 here is CAIRSTDTQYF. CDR3 coding DNA: TGTGCCATTAGATCTACAGATACGCAGTATTTT.

There are a few counts of this clonotype. This sequence joins TRBV12-3 or TRBV12-4 and TRBJ2-1; D may correspond to TRBD1 or TRBD2 (6 bases each). There are 13 residues in the CDR3. V shed 7 bases and J shed 7 bases, with 14 bases lying between them. The CDR3 nucleotides are TGTGCCAGCAAGTTTCGGGGGCGGAATGAGCAGTTCTTC. Protein product: CASKFRGRNEQFF.

The rearrangement links TRBV28 to TRBJ2-7, with TRBD1 matching 9 bases. With 6 bases clipped from V and 9 bases from J, the junction kept 15 bases outside the gene matches. Germline V lookup: CDR1 MDHEN, CDR2 SYDVKM. The CDR3 is made up of 15 amino acids. The CDR3 reads CASSLAGTGSYVQYF. Written as DNA, the CDR3 is TGTGCCAGCAGCTTAGCCGGGACAGGGTCTTATGTGCAGTACTTC.

There are a few counts of this clonotype. The chain links TRBV6-2 or TRBV6-3 to TRBJ2-2; 12 nucleotides align to TRBD2. V lost 5 bases to trimming and J lost 6 bases; unmatched junction nucleotides: 4. The germline gives CDR1 MNHEY, CDR2 SVGEGT. This CDR3 has 15 residues. The CDR3: CASSTTSGSSGELFF. DNA for the CDR3: TGTGCCAGCAGTACGACTAGCGGGAGCTCCGGGGAGCTGTTTTTT.

This clonotype was detected many times. V and J are TRBV5-1 and TRBJ2-2, with TRBD2 matching 14 bases. Trimming cost V 3 bases and J 7 bases; bases outside gene matches: 11. The CDR3 runs 18 residues. The V gene's germline CDR1 is SGHRS and CDR2 YFSETQ. CDR3 loop: CASSSYPGLAGAGGELFF. The CDR3 DNA reads TGCGCCAGCAGCTCCTACCCGGGACTAGCGGGAGCCGGCGGGGAGCTGTTTTTT.

This clonotype was seen a handful of times. The genes are TRBV15 and TRBJ2-4; D might be TRBD2 (5 bases). Germline-derived CDR1 and CDR2 are LNHNV and YYDKDF (reference sequence). Trimming shortened V by 3 bases and J by 6 bases, and 15 bases separated the two germline ends. The CDR3 covers 15 residues. In DNA form, the CDR3 reads TGTGCCACCAGCAGGGAACTTACTAGTGGAAACATTCAGTACTTC. Translating it yields CATSRELTSGNIQYF.

The chain uses TRBV29-1 and TRBJ2-7; a weak D match, TRBD2 (5 bases). The CDR3 length is 12 residues. V was clipped by 4 bases and J by 2 bases, with 9 bases between them. From germline, CDR1 is SQVTM and CDR2 ANQGSEA. The CDR3 bases are TGCAGCGTTGTTCACGGGACCTACGAGCAGTACTTC. It encodes CSVVHGTYEQYF.

This clonotype was observed at least ten times. The chain recombines TRBV27 with TRBJ2-3; 11 nucleotides align to TRBD2. Per germline, CDR1 MNHEY and CDR2 SMNVEV (reference sequence). Germline trimming cut 6 bases from V and 7 bases from J; bases unmatched to any gene: 9. The CDR3 length is 15 residues. CDR3 DNA sequence: TGTGCCAGCAGCCTCACTAGCGGGAGTGTATATACGCAGTATTTT. Protein: CASSLTSGSVYTQYF.

The table lists this clonotype with a few counts. The chain employs TRBV12-3 or TRBV12-4 and TRBJ2-7, with 12 bases identical to TRBD2. V lost 4 bases, J lost 3 bases, and 4 bases stayed unmatched. The CDR3 is 15 residues long. CDR3: CASSYLAGGGYEQYF. Written as DNA, the CDR3 is TGTGCCAGCAGTTATCTAGCGGGAGGGGGCTACGAGCAGTACTTC.

Many counts were recorded for this clonotype. The rearrangement uses TRBV7-7 and TRBJ2-1, with 8 bases aligning to TRBD1. Germline V lookup: CDR1 SSHAT, CDR2 FNYEAQ (reference sequence). The CDR3 loop spans 15 amino acids. J gave up 6 bases and V 1 base, and 5 bases lay outside the gene matches. The CDR3 protein is CASSLVQGALNEQFF. DNA of the CDR3: TGTGCCAGCAGCTTAGTTCAGGGGGCCCTCAATGAGCAGTTCTTC.

This clonotype has more than one count but fewer than ten. The rearrangement joins TRBV5-1 to TRBJ1-4; no reliable D call. V was cut by 0 bases and J by 5 bases, with 8 bases left in between. The CDR3 consists of 14 residues. Per germline, CDR1 SGHRS and CDR2 YFSETQ. CDR3 region: CASSLGQLNEKLFF. As DNA, the CDR3 is TGCGCCAGCAGCTTGGGCCAGTTAAATGAAAAACTGTTTTTT.

In this sample, this clonotype turned up a few times. The chain has TRBV7-9 and TRBJ2-7, with unresolved D. V lost 0 bases and J 2 bases, leaving 8 bases between the germline ends. The CDR3 length is 14 residues. Looked up from germline, CDR1 is SEHNR and CDR2 is FQNEAQ (reference sequence). Here the CDR3 reads CASSLAKPTYEQYF. As DNA, the CDR3 is TGTGCCAGCAGCTTAGCGAAGCCTACCTACGAGCAGTACTTC.

The table lists this clonotype with many counts. The chain couples TRBV2 to TRBJ2-7; TRBD2 agrees at 7 bases. V shed 6 bases, J shed 3 bases, and the junction held 5 bases outside the gene matches. CDR1 and CDR2 (germline): SNHLY, FYNNEI. This CDR3 contains 13 residues. The CDR3 loop reads CASSERTSYEQYF. As DNA, the CDR3 is TGTGCCAGCAGCGAGAGGACTAGCTACGAGCAGTACTTC.

This clonotype was counted ten times or more. The J gene is TRBJ2-3, the V gene TRBV12-3 or TRBV12-4; D uncertain. This CDR3 comprises 14 residues. Trimming left V 4 bases short and J 6 bases short, with 14 bases between. The CDR3 loop reads CASSSGSRSDTQYF. DNA for the CDR3: TGTGCCAGCAGTTCCGGGTCTAGATCGGATACGCAGTATTTT.

The chain employs TRBV7-4 and TRBJ2-2, with TRBD1 identical over 7 bases. The CDR3 is 18 amino acids. The germline gives CDR1 SGHVT, CDR2 SQSDAQ. V lost 1 base to trimming and J lost 0 bases; unmatched junction nucleotides: 8. The CDR3 spells CASSLGYRGRPNTGELFF. The CDR3 DNA reads as TGTGCCAGCAGCTTAGGGTACAGGGGCAGACCGAACACCGGGGAGCTGTTTTTT.

This clonotype came up many times. The chain is built from TRBV15 and TRBJ2-3, with 7 bases matching TRBD2. CDR3 length equals 17 residues. The junction had 10 bases not matched to a gene; V was cut back by 1 base and J by 3 bases. The germline CDR1 and CDR2 sequences are LNHNV and YYDKDF (reference sequence). CDR3 region: CATSRGLGGERTDTQYF. As DNA, the CDR3 is TGTGCCACCAGCAGAGGCCTTGGGGGGGAGCGGACAGATACGCAGTATTTT.

The rearrangement links TRBV15 to TRBJ1-1; TRBD1 matches at 8 bases. The CDR3 runs 14 residues. CDR1 and CDR2 (germline): LNHNV, YYDKDF (reference sequence). V shed 7 bases, J shed 7 bases, and the junction held 11 bases outside the gene matches. The CDR3 loop reads CATTTTGDKGEAFF. CDR3 nucleotides: TGTGCCACCACCACGACAGGGGATAAGGGTGAAGCTTTCTTT. Full variable domain (missing parts from reference TRBV15 and TRBJ1-1): DAMVIQNPRYQVTQFGKPVTLSCSQTLNHNVMYWYQQKSSQAPKLLFHYYDKDFNNEADTPDNFQSRRPNTSFCFLDIRSPGLGDTAMYLCATTTTGDKGEAFFGQGTRLTVV.

This clonotype appeared many times. The V and J genes are TRBV2 and TRBJ2-1, with D unclear. The CDR3 spans 12 residues. Germline CDR1 reads SNHLY; CDR2 reads FYNNEI. V lost 6 bases and J lost 3, with 6 bases in between. DNA of the CDR3: TGTGCCAGCAGCGTAGACTACAATGAGCAGTTCTTC. Protein product: CASSVDYNEQFF.

The rearrangement links TRBV24-1 to TRBJ2-7; D possibly corresponds to TRBD1 (5 bases). The germline V gene has CDR1 KGHDR and CDR2 SFDVKD. The CDR3 totals 13 residues. With 8 bases removed from V and 3 bases from J, the gap between germline ends came to 13 bases. CDR3 in amino acids: CATKAQGLYEQYF. The CDR3 region has the DNA TGTGCCACCAAGGCGCAGGGTCTCTACGAGCAGTACTTC.

CDR3 region: CASSFGSGPGGATDTQYF. The CDR3 nucleotides read TGTGCCAGCAGCTTCGGTAGCGGGCCGGGGGGGGCCACAGATACGCAGTATTTT. V and J are TRBV7-3 and TRBJ2-3; 8 bases agree with TRBD2. Germline lookup yields CDR1 SGHTA and CDR2 FQGTGA. V lost 3 bases, J lost 2 bases, and 13 bases stayed unmatched. This CDR3 spans 18 amino acids.